The 23 T cell receptor beta chains below were found in one sample sequenced in a study of T cell responses to AZD1222 COVID-19 vaccine. Profiled with immunoSEQ multiplex PCR; TCRdb holds only in-frame clones, not every one. The sample includes 18,000 or so clones, under 90% of them seen just once. Here the sequenced sample was peripheral blood, taken 28 days after the second AZD1222 dose. The source of these receptors is an adult who received the AZD1222 COVID-19 vaccine.

The chain joins TRBV24-1 to TRBJ2-5; the D is unclear. The V and J ends lost 0 bases and 5 bases respectively, with 9 bases between them. CDR1 KGHDR and CDR2 SFDVKD come from the germline V gene. This CDR3 comprises 14 residues. The CDR3 is CATSDLWGPETQYF. The CDR3 bases are TGTGCCACCAGTGATTTGTGGGGTCCGGAGACCCAGTACTTC.

CDR3 in DNA: TGTGCCTGGGACGGGACTAGCGGACCCGGGGGAAATAGTAATGAGCAGTTCTTC. Its protein product is CAWDGTSGPGGNSNEQFF. V usage is TRBV30 and J usage is TRBJ2-1; the match to TRBD2 covers 11 bases. Germline CDR1 and CDR2: GTSNPN and SVGIG (reference sequence). V shed 5 bases, J shed 7 bases, and the junction held 19 bases outside the gene matches. There are 18 residues in the CDR3.

The chain carries TRBV12-5 and TRBJ1-2; D may be TRBD1 (6 bases). The CDR3 has 13 amino acids. V lost 7 bases and J lost 1, with 10 bases in between. Germline CDR1 and CDR2: LGHNT and FRNRAP. Here the CDR3 reads CASARDINYGYTF. For the CDR3, the DNA is TGTGCTAGTGCCAGGGACATTAACTATGGCTACACCTTC.

The chain links TRBV10-1 to TRBJ2-2; 9 bases fit TRBD2. Germline V CDR1 and CDR2: WNHNN, SYGVQD (reference sequence). The CDR3 has 17 residues. The ends lost 6 bases at V and 3 bases at J; junction bases unmatched: 11. For the CDR3, the DNA is TGCGCCAGCAGCCCCGCCGTTGCGGGAGGGGACACCGGGGAGCTGTTTTTT. Translating gives CASSPAVAGGDTGELFF.

The V gene is TRBV7-3, the J gene TRBJ1-5; TRBD1 might be the D (6 bases). The V gene's germline CDR1 is SGHTA and CDR2 FQGTGA. V gave up 8 bases and J gave up 3 bases, with 11 bases separating them. The CDR3 runs 13 residues. CDR3 protein: CASSGGPNQPQHF. The CDR3 DNA sequence: TGTGCCAGCTCCGGGGGCCCCAATCAGCCCCAGCATTTT.

The sample holds one count of this clone. The chain joins TRBV19 to TRBJ1-4; unclear D gene. The germline V gene has CDR1 LNHDA and CDR2 SQIVND (reference sequence). Trimming left V 4 bases short and J 8 bases short, with 11 bases between. The CDR3 contains 13 residues. CDR3 loop: CASSKLSTEKLFF. CDR3 DNA: TGTGCCAGTAGTAAACTCTCGACAGAAAAACTGTTTTTT. Combining the CDR3 with reference TRBV19 and TRBJ1-4 gives the whole variable domain DGGITQSPKYLFRKEGQNVTLSCEQNLNHDAMYWYRQDPGQGLRLIYYSQIVNDFQKGDIAEGYSVSREKKESFPLTVTSAQKNPTAFYLCASSKLSTEKLFFGSGTQLSVL.

The chain combines TRBV7-8 with TRBJ1-4; D is unclear. Germline assignment: CDR1 SGHVS and CDR2 FQNEAQ. CDR3 length equals 16 residues. With 7 bases removed from V and 0 bases from J, the gap between germline ends came to 15 bases. DNA for the CDR3: TGTGCCAGCAACTCCCCATCGGACGCAACTAATGAAAAACTGTTTTTT. Its protein product is CASNSPSDATNEKLFF.

The chain has TRBV9 and TRBJ2-3; 12 bases are shared with TRBD2. J was trimmed by 2 bases and V by 1 base; bases with no gene match: 8. The CDR3 is 18 amino acids. Germline CDR1 is SGDLS and CDR2 is YYNGEE. CDR3: CASSVNLAGGLNTDTQYF. CDR3 DNA sequence: TGTGCCAGCAGCGTAAATCTAGCGGGAGGGCTCAACACAGATACGCAGTATTTT.

The gene calls are TRBV5-6 and TRBJ2-1; D is unresolved. Between the trimmed V and J ends, which lost 4 bases and 4 bases, there was a span of 3 bases. The CDR3 runs to 11 residues. Germline V gene data show CDR1 as SGHDT and CDR2 as YYEEEE. CDR3 amino acids: CASSAYNEQFF. CDR3 DNA sequence: TGTGCCAGCAGCGCTTACAATGAGCAGTTCTTC.

The chain uses TRBV15 and TRBJ2-4; no reliable D call. Trimming shortened V by 6 bases and J by 0 bases, and 9 bases separated the two germline ends. The CDR3 contains 14 residues. The germline CDR1 and CDR2 sequences are LNHNV and YYDKDF (reference sequence). The CDR3 sequence: CATRAHEAKNIQYF. The DNA of the CDR3 is TGTGCCACCAGGGCCCATGAAGCCAAAAACATTCAGTACTTC.

This clone was detected only once. The chain combines TRBV7-9 with TRBJ2-3; 8 bases match TRBD2. This CDR3 has 14 amino acids. Germline CDR1 and CDR2: SEHNR and FQNEAQ (reference sequence). Unmatched junction bases numbered 3, after V lost 5 bases and J lost 2 bases. The CDR3 reads CASSTSGNTDTQYF. The CDR3 region has the DNA TGTGCCAGCAGCACTAGCGGCAACACAGATACGCAGTATTTT. Combining the CDR3 with reference TRBV7-9 and TRBJ2-3 gives the whole variable domain DTGVSQNPRHKITKRGQNVTFRCDPISEHNRLYWYRQTLGQGPEFLTYFQNEAQLEKSRLLSDRFSAERPKGSFSTLEIQRTEQGDSAMYLCASSTSGNTDTQYFGPGTRLTVL.

The chain carries TRBV5-4 and TRBJ2-3, with 13 positions matching TRBD2. With V trimmed by 4 bases and J by 4 bases, 9 bases remained unmatched. This CDR3 has 17 residues. Per germline, CDR1 SGHNT and CDR2 YYREEE (reference sequence). CDR3 in amino acids: CASSTKLAGGTADTQYF. CDR3 DNA sequence: TGTGCCAGCAGCACAAAACTAGCGGGAGGGACGGCAGATACGCAGTATTTT. The entire variable domain, with the rest obtained from reference TRBV5-4 and TRBJ2-3, is as follows: ETGVTQSPTHLIKTRGQQVTLRCSSQSGHNTVSWYQQALGQGPQFIFQYYREEENGRGNFPPRFSGLQFPNYSSELNVNALELDDSALYLCASSTKLAGGTADTQYFGPGTRLTVL.

Only one count was recorded for this clone. V gene TRBV7-2 combines with J gene TRBJ2-5; 7 bases are shared with TRBD1. Germline CDR1 and CDR2: SGHTA and FQGNSA. CDR3 length equals 15 residues. V shed 5 bases, J shed 1 base, and the junction held 7 bases outside the gene matches. CDR3 residues: CASSPLTGSQETQYF. The DNA of the CDR3 is TGTGCCAGCAGCCCCCTGACAGGGAGCCAAGAGACCCAGTACTTC.

This clone appeared a single time. In DNA, the CDR3 is TGTGCCAGCAGTTTACAGGGGTTCAACACTGAAGCTTTCTTT. Translating it yields CASSLQGFNTEAFF. This rearrangement joins TRBV3-1 (or the pseudogene TRBV3-2) to TRBJ1-1; TRBD1 aligns across 7 bases. Germline CDR1 reads LGHDT; CDR2 reads YNNKEL (reference sequence). This CDR3 region has 14 residues. V was pared by 6 bases and J by 2 bases, with 6 bases of the junction left unmatched.

This clone was seen a handful of times. The chain is built from TRBV21-1 and TRBJ1-5; the table's D call TRBD1 went unverified against the DNA. TRBV21-1 is listed as a pseudogene. The CDR3 spans 18 residues. The CDR3 spells CASSLGPYRENGNQPQHF. In nucleotides, the CDR3 is TGTGCCAGCAGCCTCGGGCCTTACAGGGAGAACGGCAATCAGCCCCAGCATTTT.

The chain carries TRBV4-2 and TRBJ2-1, with D perhaps matching TRBD2 (6 bases). With 0 bases removed from V and 5 bases from J, the gap between germline ends came to 11 bases. This CDR3 contains 15 residues. Germline V gene sequence: CDR1 LGHNA, CDR2 YNFKEQ. CDR3 in DNA: TGTGCCAGCAGCCAAGACGGGACTCAAAACAATGAGCAGTTCTTC. It specifies CASSQDGTQNNEQFF.

The chain uses TRBV10-3 and TRBJ2-7; 9 positions agree with TRBD2. CDR3 length: 16 amino acids. Losses at the gene ends were 4 bases for V and 0 bases for J; bases not matched to a gene: 7. Germline V gene lookup returns CDR1 ENHRY and CDR2 SYGVKD. CDR3 loop: CAISAPSGRPSYEQYF. CDR3 in DNA: TGTGCCATCAGTGCCCCAAGCGGGAGGCCCTCCTACGAGCAGTACTTC.

V usage is TRBV2 and J usage is TRBJ1-5, with 7 bases aligning to TRBD1. The V gene's germline CDR1 is SNHLY and CDR2 FYNNEI. Germline trimming cut 5 bases from V and 6 bases from J; bases unmatched to any gene: 10. CDR3 size: 15 residues. The CDR3 region has the DNA TGTGCCAGCAGTCTAACCATCGACAGGGCTCAGCCCCAGCATTTT. Its translation is CASSLTIDRAQPQHF.

This clone has a single count. The genes are TRBV12-3 or TRBV12-4 and TRBJ2-3, with D unresolved. The V end lost 3 bases, the J end lost 5 bases, and 3 bases lay between the germline ends. This CDR3 is built from 11 residues. The CDR3 loop is CASSFGDTQYF. The CDR3 bases are TGTGCCAGCAGTTTCGGAGATACGCAGTATTTT.

This chain joins TRBV30 and TRBJ1-1; D unclear. CDR3 length: 14 residues. Trimming left V 5 bases short and J 4 bases short, with 17 bases between. Germline V gene sequence: CDR1 GTSNPN, CDR2 SVGIG (reference sequence). CDR3 coding DNA: TGTGCCTGGGTCAAAACGGAAGTATTCACTGAAGCTTTCTTT. Protein sequence: CAWVKTEVFTEAFF.

The genes are TRBV3-1 (or the pseudogene TRBV3-2) and TRBJ1-1; D remains unclear. The CDR3 sequence is 14 residues long. Per germline, CDR1 LGHDT and CDR2 YNNKEL (reference sequence). V lost 2 bases and J lost 1, with 8 bases in between. CDR3 nucleotides: TGTGCCAGCAGCCAACAAGGGAAGAACACTGAAGCTTTCTTT. It yields the protein CASSQQGKNTEAFF.

The gene calls are TRBV11-2 and TRBJ2-1; D may be TRBD2 (6 bases). CDR1 SGHAT and CDR2 FQNNGV come from the germline V gene. V shed 3 bases and J shed 6 bases, with 18 bases lying between them. The CDR3 consists of 16 residues. CDR3 in amino acids: CASSFTGVGEANEQFF. CDR3 DNA: TGTGCCAGCAGCTTTACGGGAGTTGGGGAAGCCAATGAGCAGTTCTTC.

The chain recombines TRBV28 with TRBJ1-3; D not certain. The CDR3 contains 13 residues. Per germline, CDR1 MDHEN and CDR2 SYDVKM. Deletions cut 6 bases from V and 5 bases from J, with 11 bases between. DNA for the CDR3: TGTGCCAGCAGCCCCACCGGGAGAAACACCATATATTTT. As protein: CASSPTGRNTIYF.